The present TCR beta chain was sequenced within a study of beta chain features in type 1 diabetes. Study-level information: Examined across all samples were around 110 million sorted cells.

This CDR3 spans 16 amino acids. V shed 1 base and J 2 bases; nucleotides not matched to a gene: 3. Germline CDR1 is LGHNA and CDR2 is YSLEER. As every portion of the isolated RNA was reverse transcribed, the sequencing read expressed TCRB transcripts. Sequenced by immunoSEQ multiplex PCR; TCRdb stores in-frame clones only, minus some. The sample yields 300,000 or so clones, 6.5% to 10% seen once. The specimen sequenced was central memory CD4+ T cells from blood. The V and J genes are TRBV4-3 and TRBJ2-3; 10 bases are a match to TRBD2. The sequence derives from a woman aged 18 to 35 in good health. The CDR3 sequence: CASSQALAGATDTQYF. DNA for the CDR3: TGCGCCAGCAGCCAAGCGCTAGCGGGAGCCACAGATACGCAGTATTTT.